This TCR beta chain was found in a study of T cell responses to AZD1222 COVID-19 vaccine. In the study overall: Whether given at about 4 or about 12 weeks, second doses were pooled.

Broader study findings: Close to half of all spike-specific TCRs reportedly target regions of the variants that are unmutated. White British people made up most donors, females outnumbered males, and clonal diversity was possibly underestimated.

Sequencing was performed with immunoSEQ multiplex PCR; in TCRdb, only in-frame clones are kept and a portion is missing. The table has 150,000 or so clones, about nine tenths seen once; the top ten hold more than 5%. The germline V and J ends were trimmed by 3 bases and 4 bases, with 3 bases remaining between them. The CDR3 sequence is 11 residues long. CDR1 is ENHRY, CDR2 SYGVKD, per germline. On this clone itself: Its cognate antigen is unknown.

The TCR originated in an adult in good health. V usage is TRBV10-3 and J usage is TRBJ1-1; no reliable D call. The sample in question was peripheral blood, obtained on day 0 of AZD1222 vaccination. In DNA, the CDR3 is TGTGCCATCAGTGACGGCACTGAAGCTTTCTTT. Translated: CAISDGTEAFF.